The clone carrying this TCR beta chain was seen only a few times. Sequencing used immunoSEQ multiplex PCR; TCRdb keeps in-frame clones, though not all of them. The sample yields around 15,000 clones, around 93% seen once. The data derive from a study of T cell repertoires in ileal Crohn's disease. This CDR3 is 14 amino acids long. V was shortened by 3 bases and J by 4 bases, with 12 bases between the two germline ends. CDR1 and CDR2 (germline): LGHNA, YNFKEQ. The origin of this receptor is an adult with Crohn's disease. The chain carries TRBV4-2 and TRBJ2-5, with D maybe TRBD2 (7 bases). The sample was ileal tissue. CDR3 amino acids: CASSQRGGPETQYF. The CDR3 nucleotides are TGTGCCAGCAGCCAGAGGGGGGGGCCAGAGACCCAGTACTTC.